Below, 28 T cell receptor beta chains from the same sample are listed, as sequenced in a study of shared clonotypes between healthy human individuals. The protocol was immunoSEQ multiplex PCR, while the TCRdb copy is restricted to in-frame clones and leaves out a portion. The table records roughly 700,000 clones, under 80% of them present only once. The sample consisted of memory CD4+ T cells sorted from blood. Subset of the sample: CD45RA-negative fraction. The receptors here all came from a woman aged 25-40 years in good health.

This chain uses TRBV7-9 with TRBJ2-1; TRBD2 aligns across 9 bases. After removal of 2 bases from V and 10 bases from J, the junction contained 12 bases not matched to a gene. The CDR3 is 16 residues long. Germline V gene sequence: CDR1 SEHNR, CDR2 FQNEAQ (reference sequence). The CDR3 region is CASSLIVGGRAIEQFF. The CDR3 nucleotides read TGTGCCAGCAGCTTAATAGTGGGCGGGAGGGCCATCGAGCAGTTCTTC.

This clone was detected only a few times. The chain links TRBV5-4 to TRBJ1-2; 7 bases match TRBD1. The CDR3 totals 15 residues. Trimming removed 2 bases from V and 3 bases from J; junction bases left unmatched: 7. Germline V CDR1 and CDR2: SGHNT, YYREEE (reference sequence). The CDR3 DNA is TGTGCCAGCAGCTTAATGTTAGGGACAGACTATGGCTACACCTTC. Its translation is CASSLMLGTDYGYTF.

V and J are TRBV18 and TRBJ2-2; possible D gene TRBD2, 5 bases. The CDR3 runs 17 residues. Trimming stripped 3 bases from V and 2 bases from J, with 16 bases between. The germline gives CDR1 KGHSH, CDR2 LQKENI. CDR3 bases: TGTGCCAGCTCACCCCGTTTAGAGGGAGCCAACACCGGGGAGCTGTTTTTT. Its protein is CASSPRLEGANTGELFF.

This chain links TRBV29-1 with TRBJ2-7, with TRBD2 matching 11 bases. There are 15 residues in the CDR3. The germline V gene has CDR1 SQVTM and CDR2 ANQGSEA. With V trimmed by 4 bases and J by 2 bases, 7 bases remained unmatched. The CDR3 loop is CSVVTGTSGTYEQYF. The CDR3 bases are TGCAGCGTTGTGACCGGGACTAGCGGCACCTACGAGCAGTACTTC.

The chain has TRBV14 and TRBJ2-7, with 7 bases aligning to TRBD2. There are 13 residues in the CDR3. V was pared by 3 bases and J by 9 bases, with 8 bases of the junction left unmatched. The germline V gene has CDR1 SGHDN and CDR2 FVKESK. CDR3 DNA: TGTGCCAGCAGCCAGTGGACTAGTCCTTCGCAGTACTTC. It specifies CASSQWTSPSQYF.

The rearrangement joins TRBV20-1 to TRBJ2-5, with D hard to call. The J call may be incorrect, as the DNA end agrees better with TRBJ2-7. Germline CDR1 reads DFQATT; CDR2 reads SNEGSKA (reference sequence). The CDR3 sequence is 11 residues long. CDR3 sequence: CSVPRAYEQYF. The CDR3 DNA sequence: TGCAGTGTTCCACGGGCCTACGAGCAGTACTTC.

J is TRBJ1-4 and V is TRBV5-1, with D possibly TRBD1 on 6 matching bases. Germline CDR1 SGHRS, CDR2 YFSETQ. There are 14 residues in the CDR3. Trimming took 6 bases from V and 5 from J, leaving 14 bases between them. CDR3 amino acids: CASKRGTGNEKLFF. The CDR3 DNA is TGCGCCAGCAAGCGGGGAACAGGGAATGAAAAACTGTTTTTT.

The V call is TRBV18, the J call TRBJ1-2; the match to TRBD1 covers 9 bases. With 3 bases clipped from V and 3 bases from J, the junction kept 5 bases outside the gene matches. The CDR3 totals 15 residues. Germline CDR1 KGHSH, CDR2 LQKENI. CDR3 nucleotide sequence: TGTGCCAGCTCACCTGTGAGACAGGGGGACTATGGCTACACCTTC. It encodes CASSPVRQGDYGYTF.

This chain uses TRBV30 with TRBJ1-2; D remains unclear. Deletions cut 3 bases from V and 4 bases from J, with 9 bases between. CDR1 is GTSNPN and CDR2 is SVGIG in the germline V gene (reference sequence). CDR3 length: 12 residues. This chain's CDR3 is CAWRGEFYGYTF. The DNA of the CDR3 is TGTGCCTGGAGAGGAGAATTCTATGGCTACACCTTC.

The sample holds many counts of this clone. Other nucleotide sequences in the sample specify the same CDR3. The chain links TRBV5-1 to TRBJ1-3; weak D call: TRBD1 (5 bases). The germline V gene has CDR1 SGHRS and CDR2 YFSETQ. The CDR3 extends over 14 amino acids. The V end was cut by 4 bases, the J end by 4 bases, with 12 bases between. The CDR3 DNA sequence: TGCGCCAGCAGCGCGGGGACGGCCGGAAACACCATATATTTT. Residues: CASSAGTAGNTIYF.

The V gene is TRBV5-1, the J gene TRBJ1-2, with a weak D call TRBD1 (6 bases). Deletions cut 4 bases from V and 4 bases from J, with 11 bases between. The CDR3 has 13 amino acids. Germline V gene lookup returns CDR1 SGHRS and CDR2 YFSETQ. The CDR3 protein is CASSETGPYGYTF. CDR3 nucleotide sequence: TGCGCCAGCAGCGAGACAGGCCCCTATGGCTACACCTTC.

The CDR3 DNA follows: TGTGCCAGCACAGCGGGGACGAGCTCCTACGAGCAGTACTTC. Translated, it gives CASTAGTSSYEQYF. The chain couples TRBV6-5 to TRBJ2-7, with 7 bases that match TRBD2. Trimming at V came to 7 bases and at J to 0 bases, leaving 6 bases not matched to a gene. CDR1 MNHEY and CDR2 SVGAGI come from the germline V gene. CDR3 length: 14 amino acids.

As to this clone: This sample also contains other DNA sequences that code for the same CDR3. The chain uses TRBV6-5 and TRBJ1-1, with a weak D call TRBD1 (6 bases). The CDR3 sequence is 14 residues long. Between the trimmed V and J ends, which lost 2 bases and 1 base, there was a span of 8 bases. Germline V CDR1 and CDR2: MNHEY, SVGAGI. The DNA for the CDR3 is TGTGCCAGCAGTTACGGAGGGGGGAACACTGAAGCTTTCTTT. This translates into CASSYGGGNTEAFF.

The chain couples TRBV19 to TRBJ2-1, with TRBD2 matching 12 bases. This CDR3 comprises 14 residues. Per the germline V gene, CDR1 is LNHDA and CDR2 is SQIVND (reference sequence). With 6 bases clipped from V and 6 bases from J, the junction kept 3 bases outside the gene matches. This CDR3 is CASRTSGSTNEQFF. The DNA for the CDR3 is TGTGCCAGTAGGACTAGCGGGAGCACCAATGAGCAGTTCTTC.

The chain couples TRBV19 to TRBJ1-2; D perhaps matches TRBD1 (6 bases). CDR3 length equals 13 residues. Germline V gene lookup returns CDR1 LNHDA and CDR2 SQIVND (reference sequence). V was shortened by 6 bases and J by 3 bases, with 11 bases between the two germline ends. DNA of the CDR3: TGTGCCAGTAGGGCACAGGGCTACTATGGCTACACCTTC. It yields the protein CASRAQGYYGYTF.

In regard to this clone: The sample carries other DNA sequences with the same CDR3. The V gene is TRBV28, the J gene TRBJ1-3; D uncertain. Trimming stripped 8 bases from V and 4 bases from J, with 12 bases between. The germline V gene encodes CDR1 MDHEN and CDR2 SYDVKM. The CDR3 is 13 residues long. CDR3 coding DNA: TGTGCCAGCCGCGGACTAGGGGGAAACACCATATATTTT. Its protein is CASRGLGGNTIYF.

The chain links TRBV11-2 to TRBJ2-1; TRBD1 is a possible D gene (5 bases). Per germline, CDR1 SGHAT and CDR2 FQNNGV. The CDR3 is 15 amino acids. Trimming took 5 bases from V and 0 from J, leaving 11 bases between them. This CDR3 reads CASSRQLSSYNEQFF. The DNA of the CDR3 is TGTGCCAGCAGCCGACAGTTAAGCTCCTACAATGAGCAGTTCTTC. Full variable domain (remainder filled in from reference TRBV11-2 and TRBJ2-1): EAGVAQSPRYKIIEKRQSVAFWCNPISGHATLYWYQQILGQGPKLLIQFQNNGVVDDSQLPKDRFSAERLKGVDSTLKIQPAKLEDSAVYLCASSRQLSSYNEQFFGPGTRLTVL.

This clone was found many times. The J gene is TRBJ1-2, the V gene TRBV7-9, with D perhaps matching TRBD1 (5 bases). CDR1 SEHNR and CDR2 FQNEAQ come from the germline V gene (reference sequence). This CDR3 is built from 14 residues. With 5 bases removed from V and 7 bases from J, the gap between germline ends came to 17 bases. This chain's CDR3 is CASSPEEGASGYTF. DNA of the CDR3: TGTGCCAGCAGCCCAGAGGAAGGGGCGAGTGGCTACACCTTC.

The chain carries TRBV28 and TRBJ1-5, with D perhaps TRBD1 (5 bases). Germline V gene data show CDR1 as MDHEN and CDR2 as SYDVKM. The CDR3 runs to 16 residues. Trimming stripped 4 bases from V and 2 bases from J, with 15 bases between. The DNA of the CDR3 is TGTGCCAGCAGTTACTGGACACCACCTCGCAATCAGCCCCAGCATTTT. It translates to CASSYWTPPRNQPQHF.

The chain has TRBV5-1 and TRBJ1-1, with no clear D. Germline V gene data show CDR1 as SGHRS and CDR2 as YFSETQ. The CDR3 runs to 15 residues. V was cut by 4 bases and J by 5 bases, with 18 bases left in between. This CDR3 is CASSPGFGERTEAFF. CDR3 sequence (DNA): TGCGCCAGCAGCCCGGGGTTTGGAGAAAGGACTGAAGCTTTCTTT.

J is TRBJ2-7 and V is TRBV28, with D hard to call. The CDR3 extends over 13 amino acids. The ends were cut back, 3 bases at V and 3 bases at J, with 9 bases in the middle. CDR1 is MDHEN, CDR2 SYDVKM, per germline. CDR3 residues: CASSFSGDYEQYF. The DNA of the CDR3 is TGTGCCAGCAGTTTTTCTGGGGACTACGAGCAGTACTTC.

This clone was detected only a few times. The chain links TRBV28 to TRBJ1-1; 7 bases are a match to TRBD1. This CDR3 has 13 amino acids. The germline gives CDR1 MDHEN, CDR2 SYDVKM. Trimming cost V 8 bases and J 5 bases; bases outside gene matches: 8. In DNA, the CDR3 is TGTGCCAGCTCCGGACAGGTGGGGACTGAAGCTTTCTTT. It translates to CASSGQVGTEAFF. Complete variable domain (other parts from reference TRBV28 and TRBJ1-1): DVKVTQSSRYLVKRTGEKVFLECVQDMDHENMFWYRQDPGLGLRLIYFSYDVKMKEKGDIPEGYSVSREKKERFSLILESASTNQTSMYLCASSGQVGTEAFFGQGTRLTVV.

This chain uses TRBV7-3 with TRBJ2-7; no clear D gene. Deletions cut 1 base from V and 3 bases from J, with 7 bases between. Germline-derived CDR1 and CDR2 are SGHTA and FQGTGA. CDR3 length: 13 amino acids. The chain's CDR3 is CASSLSRNYEQYF. The CDR3, as DNA: TGTGCCAGCAGCTTAAGCAGGAACTACGAGCAGTACTTC.

This clone has a count of ten or more. The chain recombines TRBV2 with TRBJ2-4; possible D gene TRBD2, 6 bases. The CDR3 contains 16 residues. Trimming took 2 bases from V and 0 from J, leaving 11 bases between them. Per the germline V gene, CDR1 is SNHLY and CDR2 is FYNNEI. This chain's CDR3 is CASSEPLALAKNIQYF. The CDR3 bases are TGTGCCAGCAGTGAACCTCTAGCGCTAGCCAAAAACATTCAGTACTTC. Drawing the rest from reference TRBV2 and TRBJ2-4, the complete variable domain is EPEVTQTPSHQVTQMGQEVILRCVPISNHLYFYWYRQILGQKVEFLVSFYNNEISEKSEIFDDQFSVERPDGSNFTLKIRSTKLEDSAMYFCASSEPLALAKNIQYFGAGTRLSVL.

This clone came up a few times. The chain links TRBV7-2 to TRBJ2-7, with D perhaps matching TRBD2 (5 bases). Trimming left V 1 base short and J 2 bases short, with 12 bases between. The V gene's germline CDR1 is SGHTA and CDR2 FQGNSA. The CDR3 has 15 residues. CDR3 sequence: CASSLDVLGTYEQYF. The CDR3 DNA sequence: TGTGCCAGCAGCTTAGACGTACTAGGGACCTACGAGCAGTACTTC.

The chain is built from TRBV7-6 and TRBJ2-5; unclear D gene. Germline V CDR1 and CDR2: SGHVS, FNYEAQ. V shed 4 bases and J shed 5 bases, with 5 bases lying between them. This CDR3 is built from 11 residues. Here the CDR3 DNA reads TGTGCCAGCAGCTCCATTGAGACCCAGTACTTC. Its protein is CASSSIETQYF.

The rearrangement links TRBV5-1 to TRBJ2-1; TRBD2 aligns across 15 bases. The CDR3 extends over 16 amino acids. Germline trimming cut 4 bases from V and 5 bases from J; bases unmatched to any gene: 4. Germline loops: CDR1 SGHRS, CDR2 YFSETQ. This CDR3 reads CASSEGLAGGNNEQFF. The CDR3 DNA follows: TGCGCCAGCAGCGAGGGACTAGCGGGAGGCAACAATGAGCAGTTCTTC.

This clone was detected only once. The V call is TRBV11-2, the J call TRBJ1-4; D unresolved. CDR3 length equals 14 residues. Germline lookup yields CDR1 SGHAT and CDR2 FQNNGV. Trimming shortened V by 3 bases and J by 1 base, and 6 bases separated the two germline ends. CDR3 in amino acids: CASSFSETNEKLFF. In DNA form, the CDR3 reads TGTGCCAGCAGCTTTAGCGAAACTAATGAAAAACTGTTTTTT.